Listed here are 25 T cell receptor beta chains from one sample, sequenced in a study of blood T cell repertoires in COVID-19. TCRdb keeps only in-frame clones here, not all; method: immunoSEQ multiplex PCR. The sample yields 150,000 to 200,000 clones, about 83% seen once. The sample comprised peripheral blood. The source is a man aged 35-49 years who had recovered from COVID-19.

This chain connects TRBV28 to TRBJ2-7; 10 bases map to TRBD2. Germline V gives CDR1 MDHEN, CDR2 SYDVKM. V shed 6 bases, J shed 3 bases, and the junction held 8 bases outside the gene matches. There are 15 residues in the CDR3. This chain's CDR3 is CASRGSGLAVYEQYF. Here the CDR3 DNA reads TGTGCCAGCAGGGGATCCGGACTAGCGGTCTACGAGCAGTACTTC.

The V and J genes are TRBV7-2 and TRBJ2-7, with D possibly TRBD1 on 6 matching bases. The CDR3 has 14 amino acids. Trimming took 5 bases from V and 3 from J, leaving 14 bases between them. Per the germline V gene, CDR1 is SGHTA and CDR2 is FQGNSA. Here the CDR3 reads CASSKRTDIYEQYF. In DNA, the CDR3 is TGTGCCAGCAGCAAAAGGACAGATATCTACGAGCAGTACTTC.

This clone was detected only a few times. Here the CDR3 DNA reads TGTGCCAGCAGGAGAGACTATGGCTACACCTTC. Translation: CASRRDYGYTF. V is TRBV5-6 and J is TRBJ1-2; D ambiguous. V lost 5 bases and J 3 bases, leaving 5 bases between the germline ends. The germline CDR1 and CDR2 sequences are SGHDT and YYEEEE. The CDR3 consists of 11 residues. The full variable domain, its missing parts supplied by reference TRBV5-6 and TRBJ1-2, is DAGVTQSPTHLIKTRGQQVTLRCSPKSGHDTVSWYQQALGQGPQFIFQYYEEEERQRGNFPDRFSGHQFPNYSSELNVNALLLGDSALYLCASRRDYGYTFGSGTRLTVV.

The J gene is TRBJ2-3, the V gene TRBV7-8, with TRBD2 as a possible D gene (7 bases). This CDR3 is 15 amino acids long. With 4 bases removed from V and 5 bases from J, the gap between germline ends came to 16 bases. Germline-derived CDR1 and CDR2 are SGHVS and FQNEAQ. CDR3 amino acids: CASSSQGSGVDTQYF. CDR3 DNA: TGTGCCAGCAGCTCCCAGGGGAGCGGGGTAGATACGCAGTATTTT.

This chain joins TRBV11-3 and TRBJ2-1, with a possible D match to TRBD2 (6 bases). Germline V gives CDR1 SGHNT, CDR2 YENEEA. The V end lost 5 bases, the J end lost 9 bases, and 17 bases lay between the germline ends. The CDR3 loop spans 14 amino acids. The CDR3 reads CASSQDYPRGEQFF. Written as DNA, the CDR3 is TGTGCCAGCAGCCAGGACTACCCGCGCGGTGAGCAGTTCTTC.

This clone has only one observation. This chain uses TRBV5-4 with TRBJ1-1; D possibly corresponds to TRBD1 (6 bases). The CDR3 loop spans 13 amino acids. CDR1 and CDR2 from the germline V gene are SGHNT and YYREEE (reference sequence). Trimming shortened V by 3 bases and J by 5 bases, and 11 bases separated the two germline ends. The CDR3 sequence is CASSYGQGTEAFF. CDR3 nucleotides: TGTGCCAGCAGCTATGGTCAGGGGACTGAAGCTTTCTTT.

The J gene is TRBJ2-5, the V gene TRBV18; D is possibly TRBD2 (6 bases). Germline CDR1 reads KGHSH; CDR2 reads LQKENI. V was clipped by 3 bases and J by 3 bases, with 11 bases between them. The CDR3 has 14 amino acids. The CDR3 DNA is TGTGCCAGCTCACCGAGGCGGGACGAAGAGACCCAGTACTTC. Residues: CASSPRRDEETQYF.

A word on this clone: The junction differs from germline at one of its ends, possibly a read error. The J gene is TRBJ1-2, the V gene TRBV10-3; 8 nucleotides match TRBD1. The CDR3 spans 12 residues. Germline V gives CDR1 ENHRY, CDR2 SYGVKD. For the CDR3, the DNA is TGTGCCATCAGTGAAGACAGGGGCATAAACTTCTTC. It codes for CAISEDRGINFF.

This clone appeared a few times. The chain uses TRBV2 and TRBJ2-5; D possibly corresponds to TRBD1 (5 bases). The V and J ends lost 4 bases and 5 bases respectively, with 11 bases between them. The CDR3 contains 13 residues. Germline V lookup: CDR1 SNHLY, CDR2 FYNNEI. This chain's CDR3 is CASSGGRVETQYF. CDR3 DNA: TGTGCCAGCAGTGGGGGCAGGGTGGAGACCCAGTACTTC.

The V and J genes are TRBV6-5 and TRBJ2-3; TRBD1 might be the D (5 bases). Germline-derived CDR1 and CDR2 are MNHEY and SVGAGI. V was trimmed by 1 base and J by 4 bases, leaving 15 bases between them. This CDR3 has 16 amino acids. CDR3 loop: CASSYFRRASADTQYF. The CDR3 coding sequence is TGTGCCAGCAGTTACTTTCGCAGGGCCTCGGCAGATACGCAGTATTTT.

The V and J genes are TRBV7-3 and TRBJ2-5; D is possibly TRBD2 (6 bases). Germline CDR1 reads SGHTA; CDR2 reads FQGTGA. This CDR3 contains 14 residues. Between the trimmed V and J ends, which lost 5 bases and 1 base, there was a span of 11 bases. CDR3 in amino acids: CASSPLGGQETQYF. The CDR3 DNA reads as TGTGCCAGCAGCCCGCTGGGAGGCCAAGAGACCCAGTACTTC.

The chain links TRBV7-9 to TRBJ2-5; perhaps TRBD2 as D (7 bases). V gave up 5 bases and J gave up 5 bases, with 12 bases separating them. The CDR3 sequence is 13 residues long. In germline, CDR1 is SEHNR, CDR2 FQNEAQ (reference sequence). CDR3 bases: TGTGCCAGCAGCGGGGGGGCCCAGGAGACCCAGTACTTC. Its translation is CASSGGAQETQYF. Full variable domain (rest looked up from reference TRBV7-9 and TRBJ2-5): DTGVSQNPRHKITKRGQNVTFRCDPISEHNRLYWYRQTLGQGPEFLTYFQNEAQLEKSRLLSDRFSAERPKGSFSTLEIQRTEQGDSAMYLCASSGGAQETQYFGPGTRLLVL.

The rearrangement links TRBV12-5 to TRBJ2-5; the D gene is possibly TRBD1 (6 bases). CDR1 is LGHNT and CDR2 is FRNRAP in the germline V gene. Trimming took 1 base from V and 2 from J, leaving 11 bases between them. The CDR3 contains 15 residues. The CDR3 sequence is CASGLDRVRQETQYF. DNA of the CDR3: TGTGCTAGTGGTTTGGACAGGGTGAGACAAGAGACCCAGTACTTC. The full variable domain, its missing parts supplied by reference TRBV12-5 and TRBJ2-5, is DARVTQTPRHKVTEMGQEVTMRCQPILGHNTVFWYRQTMMQGLELLAYFRNRAPLDDSGMPKDRFSAEMPDATLATLKIQPSEPRDSAVYFCASGLDRVRQETQYFGPGTRLLVL.

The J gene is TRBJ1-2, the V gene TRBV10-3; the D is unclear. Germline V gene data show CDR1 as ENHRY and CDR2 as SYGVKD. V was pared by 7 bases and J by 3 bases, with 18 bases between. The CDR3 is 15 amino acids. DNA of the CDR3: TGTGCCATCAAAGCGGGCGGAGCCGCCGACTATGGCTACACCTTC. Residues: CAIKAGGAADYGYTF.

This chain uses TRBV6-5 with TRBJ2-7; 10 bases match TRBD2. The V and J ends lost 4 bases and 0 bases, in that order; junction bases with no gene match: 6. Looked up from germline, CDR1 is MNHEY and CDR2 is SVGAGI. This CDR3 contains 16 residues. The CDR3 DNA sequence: TGTGCCAGCAGTTCTTGGGGGACTAGCGCCTCCTACGAGCAGTACTTC. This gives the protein CASSSWGTSASYEQYF.

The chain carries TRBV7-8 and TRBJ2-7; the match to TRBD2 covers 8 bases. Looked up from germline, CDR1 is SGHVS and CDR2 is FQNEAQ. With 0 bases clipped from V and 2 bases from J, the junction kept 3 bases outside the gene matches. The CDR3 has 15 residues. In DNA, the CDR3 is TGTGCCAGCAGCTTAGCGGTCGGGAGGGCCTACGAGCAGTACTTC. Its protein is CASSLAVGRAYEQYF.

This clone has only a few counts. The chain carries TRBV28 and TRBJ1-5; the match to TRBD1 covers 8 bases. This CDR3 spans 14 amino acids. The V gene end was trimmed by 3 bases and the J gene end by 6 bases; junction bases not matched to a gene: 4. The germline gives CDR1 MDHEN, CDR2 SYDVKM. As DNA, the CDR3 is TGTGCCAGCAGTTTGGGACAGGCGGCTCAGCCCCAGCATTTT. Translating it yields CASSLGQAAQPQHF.

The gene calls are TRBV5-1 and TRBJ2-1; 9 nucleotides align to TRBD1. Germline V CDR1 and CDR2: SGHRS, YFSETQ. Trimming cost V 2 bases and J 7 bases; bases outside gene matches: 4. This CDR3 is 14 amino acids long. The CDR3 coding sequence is TGCGCCAGCAGCTTCCGGGACAGGGCTAATGAGCAGTTCTTC. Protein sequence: CASSFRDRANEQFF. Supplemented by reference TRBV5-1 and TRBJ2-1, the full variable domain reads KAGVTQTPRYLIKTRGQQVTLSCSPISGHRSVSWYQQTPGQGLQFLFEYFSETQRNKGNFPGRFSGRQFSNSRSEMNVSTLELGDSALYLCASSFRDRANEQFFGPGTRLTVL.

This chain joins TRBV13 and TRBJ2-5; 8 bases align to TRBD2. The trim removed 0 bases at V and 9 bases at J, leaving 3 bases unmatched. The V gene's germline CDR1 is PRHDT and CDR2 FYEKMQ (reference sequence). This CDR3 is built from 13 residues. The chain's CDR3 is CASSLGVAGSQYF. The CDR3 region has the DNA TGTGCCAGCAGCTTAGGGGTAGCGGGATCCCAGTACTTC.

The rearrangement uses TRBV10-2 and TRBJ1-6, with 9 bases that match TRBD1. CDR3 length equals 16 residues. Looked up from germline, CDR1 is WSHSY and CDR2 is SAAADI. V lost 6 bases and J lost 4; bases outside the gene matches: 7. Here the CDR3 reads CASRSAGTGYNSPLHF. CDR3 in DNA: TGCGCCAGCAGGTCCGCCGGGACAGGGTATAATTCACCCCTCCACTTT.

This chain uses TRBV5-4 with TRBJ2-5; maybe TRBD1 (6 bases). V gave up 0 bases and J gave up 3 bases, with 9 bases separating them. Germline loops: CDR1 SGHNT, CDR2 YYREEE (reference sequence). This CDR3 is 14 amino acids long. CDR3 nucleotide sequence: TGTGCCAGCAGCTTGGAGGGGGTAGAAGAGACCCAGTACTTC. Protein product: CASSLEGVEETQYF.

The CDR3 bases are TGTGCCAGCAGTTCAGGTGGCAATGAGCAGTTCTTC. Translated, it gives CASSSGGNEQFF. V gene TRBV27 combines with J gene TRBJ2-1, with D hard to call. The germline V gene has CDR1 MNHEY and CDR2 SMNVEV (reference sequence). This CDR3 has 12 amino acids. V was pared by 4 bases and J by 6 bases, with 7 bases between.

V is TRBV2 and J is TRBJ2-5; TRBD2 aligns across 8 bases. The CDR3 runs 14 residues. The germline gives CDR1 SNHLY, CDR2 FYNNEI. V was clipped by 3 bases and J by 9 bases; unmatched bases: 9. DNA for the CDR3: TGTGCCAGCAGTGACTTTAGCGGGGCCAATTCCCAGTACTTC. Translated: CASSDFSGANSQYF.

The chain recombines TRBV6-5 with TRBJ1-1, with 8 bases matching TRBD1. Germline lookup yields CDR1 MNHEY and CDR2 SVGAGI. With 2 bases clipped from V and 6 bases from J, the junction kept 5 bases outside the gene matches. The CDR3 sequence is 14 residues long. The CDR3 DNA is TGTGCCAGCAGTTACGATAGGACAGGGCCTGAAGCTTTCTTT. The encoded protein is CASSYDRTGPEAFF.

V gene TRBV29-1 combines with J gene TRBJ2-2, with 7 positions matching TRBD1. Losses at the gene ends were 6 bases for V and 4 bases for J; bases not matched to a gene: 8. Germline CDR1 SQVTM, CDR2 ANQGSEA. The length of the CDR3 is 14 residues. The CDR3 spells CSVFNTGVTGELFF. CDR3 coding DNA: TGCAGCGTATTCAACACAGGGGTCACCGGGGAGCTGTTTTTT.